The rows below give T cell receptor beta chains drawn from one sample of a study of Ad26.COV2.S vaccination and SARS-CoV-2 variants. Assay used: immunoSEQ multiplex PCR; TCRdb lists only in-frame clones, some missing. The table lists 400,000 to 450,000 clones, 75% to 95% of them singletons. Here the sequenced sample was peripheral blood, taken in a trial of Ad26.COV2.S vaccine versus placebo. All receptors derive from a person aged 18-65 years who received the Ad26.COV2.S COVID-19 vaccine or a placebo. Each CDR3 is given with its conserved first and last residue. The order of the fields is V gene, J gene, D gene, CDR3 DNA, CDR3 protein. The D gene is left open where the match is weak.

TRBV6-6	TRBJ1-2	TRBD1	TGTGCCAGCAGTCCCACAGGGGCTCGGGTCAACTATGGCTACACCTTC	CASSPTGARVNYGYTF
TRBV10-2	TRBJ2-3	TRBD2	TGCGCCAGCAGTGACTCGGTAGCGGGAGGAGATACGCAGTATTTT	CASSDSVAGGDTQYF
TRBV5-1	TRBJ2-5	.	TGCGCCAGCAGCTTCGGACAGAACAAAGAGACCCAGTACTTC	CASSFGQNKETQYF
TRBV19	TRBJ2-5	TRBD1	TGTGCCAGTAGTCGGGACAGGGAGGGAAAGACCCAGTACTTC	CASSRDREGKTQYF
TRBV5-1	TRBJ1-1	.	TGCGCCAGCAGCTTATTCGGGGAGGTCTCGAACACTGAAGCTTTCTTT	CASSLFGEVSNTEAFF
TRBV24-1	TRBJ1-5	.	TGTGCCACCAGTGTGCAGGGGAATCAGCCCCAGCATTTT	CATSVQGNQPQHF
TRBV9	TRBJ2-2	TRBD1	TGTGCCAGCAGCTACGGGACAGGGAGGGAAACCGGGGAGCTGTTTTTT	CASSYGTGRETGELFF
TRBV23-1	TRBJ1-1	.	TGCGCCAGCAGTCCCCCGAGGAACACTGAAGCTTTCTTT	CASSPPRNTEAFF
TRBV30	TRBJ2-2	.	TGTGCCTGGAGTGTCCGTCCCGGGAGCACCGGGGAGCTGTTTTTT	CAWSVRPGSTGELFF
TRBV28	TRBJ2-7	TRBD2	TGTGCCAGCAGTTTAAGCGGGAGGGCCTACGAGCAGTACTTC	CASSLSGRAYEQYF
TRBV21-1	TRBJ2-7	.	TGTGCCAGCAGCAGCACAGAAGTTTCCTACGAGCAGTACTTC	CASSSTEVSYEQYF
TRBV30	TRBJ1-1	.	TGTGCCTGTGGACCGATGAACACTGAAGCTTTCTTT	CACGPMNTEAFF
TRBV5-1	TRBJ2-2	TRBD2	TGCGCCAGCAGCTCGGGACTAGCGGGAGGGCCGATCGGGGAGCTGTTTTTT	CASSSGLAGGPIGELFF
TRBV5-4	TRBJ2-1	.	TGTGCCGTGGGATCTAGCTCCTACAATGAGCAGTTCTTC	CAVGSSSYNEQFF
TRBV27	TRBJ2-7	TRBD1	TGTGCCAGCAGTTTGTCCGGACAGGGATCCTACGAGCAGTACTTC	CASSLSGQGSYEQYF
TRBV7-2	TRBJ2-2	TRBD1	TGTGCCAGCAGCACCCCAACAGGGGGCGTCACCGGGGAGCTGTTTTTT	CASSTPTGGVTGELFF
TRBV4-1	TRBJ2-2	TRBD2	TGCGCCAGCAGCCAAGGCGCCGAGCGGGAGGATGACACCGGGGAGCTGTTTTTT	CASSQGAEREDDTGELFF
TRBV4-3	TRBJ2-3	.	TGCGCCAGCAGCCAAGAGGACAGCACAGATACGCAGTATTTT	CASSQEDSTDTQYF